The entry that follows covers one T cell receptor beta chain sequence. V was pared by 7 bases and J by 6 bases, with 22 bases between. The CDR3 is made up of 16 amino acids. This entry is derived from a study of T-cell reconstitution after alpha-beta-depleted transplantation in children. Unique molecular identifiers were incorporated when the TCRbeta library was constructed. TCRdb fed the PCR reads into MiXCR, producing one record per CDR3 protein. The sample consists of a few hundred thousand distinct CDR3 sequences, 10% of them appearing once. The material sequenced was PBMCs from the stem cell graft donor, taken from the stem cell graft. The rearrangement uses TRBV12-3 or TRBV12-4 and TRBJ2-1; D is unclear. This TCR came from a human donor who donated a stem cell graft to a child with acute lymphoblastic leukemia. For the CDR3, the DNA is TGTGCCAGCACCCTCCTGTTGGCAGCGCACGTCAATGAGCAGTTCTTC. Its protein is CASTLLLAAHVNEQFF.